These 28 T cell receptor beta chains were sequenced from one sample in a study of shared clonotypes between healthy human individuals. Only in-frame clones appear in the TCRdb table, and some are missing; sequencing was by immunoSEQ multiplex PCR. In the table there are millions of clones, 85% to 95% of which are singletons. Material: naive CD4+ T cells sorted from blood. Subset denoted: CD45RA+ positively selected. These TCRs come from a young man in good health.

A word on this clone: At one boundary the junction diverges from the germline segment, which might be a read error. The J gene is TRBJ1-1, the V gene TRBV7-7, with a tentative D call TRBD1 (5 bases). The CDR3 is 13 residues long. The germline CDR1 and CDR2 sequences are SSHAT and FNYEAQ (reference sequence). The CDR3 DNA follows: TGTGCTAGCAGCTTAACGAGGGGCACTGAAGCTTTCTTT. It translates to CASSLTRGTEAFF.

A word on this clone: Other DNA sequences of this sample code for an identical CDR3. The chain joins TRBV15 to TRBJ2-5; D unresolved. From germline, CDR1 is LNHNV and CDR2 YYDKDF (reference sequence). The CDR3 sequence is 14 residues long. V lost 0 bases and J lost 1, with 6 bases in between. The DNA for the CDR3 is TGTGCCACCAGCAGAGACCGCGTCCAAGAGACCCAGTACTTC. It codes for CATSRDRVQETQYF.

This chain joins TRBV5-6 and TRBJ2-1; 9 bases match TRBD1. Germline V gene sequence: CDR1 SGHDT, CDR2 YYEEEE. V lost 3 bases and J lost 5; bases outside the gene matches: 12. The CDR3 sequence is 17 residues long. CDR3 amino acids: CASSSRRTGQGNNEQFF. In DNA, the CDR3 is TGTGCCAGCAGCTCCAGAAGAACGGGACAGGGAAACAATGAGCAGTTCTTC.

Turning to this clone: The same CDR3 also results from other DNA sequences found in this sample. The chain has TRBV11-2 and TRBJ2-3; no clear D gene. The CDR3 runs 14 residues. The germline V gene encodes CDR1 SGHAT and CDR2 FQNNGV. The V and J ends lost 5 bases and 1 base respectively, with 10 bases between them. CDR3 sequence reads: CASSPIYGTDTQYF. CDR3 coding DNA: TGTGCCAGCAGCCCAATCTACGGCACAGATACGCAGTATTTT.

Turning to this clone: Other nucleotide sequences from this sample produce the same CDR3. The DNA for the CDR3 is TGCGCCAGCAGCTTGACCGGGCAGGGGGCTGGGGAGCAGTACTTC. It is translated as CASSLTGQGAGEQYF. V is TRBV5-1 and J is TRBJ2-7; 8 bases fit TRBD1. The length of the CDR3 is 15 residues. CDR1 SGHRS and CDR2 YFSETQ come from the germline V gene. Losses at the gene ends were 1 base for V and 7 bases for J; bases not matched to a gene: 10.

V gene TRBV6-1 combines with J gene TRBJ1-2; no clear D. Germline loops: CDR1 MNHNS, CDR2 SASEGT. V shed 6 bases and J shed 2 bases, with 10 bases lying between them. CDR3 length: 13 residues. The CDR3 coding sequence is TGTGCCAGCAGAGAGTTAATCAACTATGGCTACACCTTC. Translated, it gives CASRELINYGYTF.

The chain has TRBV19 and TRBJ1-2; 8 nucleotides line up with TRBD1. Germline V gene lookup returns CDR1 LNHDA and CDR2 SQIVND (reference sequence). The junction had 8 bases not matched to a gene; V was cut back by 3 bases and J by 8 bases. The CDR3 loop spans 14 amino acids. The CDR3 loop is CASSMRQGLEGYTF. DNA for the CDR3: TGTGCCAGTAGTATGAGACAGGGGTTAGAAGGCTACACCTTC.

Points on this clone: This CDR3 is also generated by other DNA sequences in the sample. This rearrangement joins TRBV30 to TRBJ1-1; no definite D call. Germline V CDR1 and CDR2: GTSNPN, SVGIG (reference sequence). The CDR3 spans 12 residues. V was trimmed by 3 bases and J by 0 bases, leaving 5 bases between them. The CDR3 sequence is CAWSLMNTEAFF. Written as DNA, the CDR3 is TGTGCCTGGAGCCTTATGAACACTGAAGCTTTCTTT.

V and J are TRBV28 and TRBJ1-6; D may be TRBD1 (5 bases). CDR3 length: 14 residues. The V end was cut by 6 bases, the J end by 1 base, with 7 bases between. CDR1 and CDR2 from the germline V gene are MDHEN and SYDVKM. CDR3 coding DNA: TGTGCCAGCAGACGGGGGTCCTATAATTCACCCCTCCACTTT. It encodes CASRRGSYNSPLHF.

V is TRBV5-5 and J is TRBJ1-2; D is possibly TRBD1 (6 bases). Per germline, CDR1 SGHKS and CDR2 YYEKEE (reference sequence). V lost 4 bases, J lost 7 bases, and 17 bases lay in between. There are 14 residues in the CDR3. CDR3 DNA sequence: TGTGCCAGCAGCGGCGGGACACAAAGGACTGGCTACACCTTC. It yields the protein CASSGGTQRTGYTF.

This sequence joins TRBV30 and TRBJ1-3, with D tentatively TRBD1 (6 bases). V lost 3 bases to trimming and J lost 2 bases, with 14 bases between them. CDR3 length: 15 amino acids. CDR1 and CDR2 from the germline V gene are GTSNPN and SVGIG (reference sequence). CDR3 nucleotides: TGTGCCTGGAGGTTGGAGGGGGTTGCTGGAAACACCATATATTTT. It translates to CAWRLEGVAGNTIYF.

The table lists this clone with a few counts. The identical CDR3 is also encoded by other nucleotide sequences in the sample. The gene calls are TRBV18 and TRBJ2-5; the D call may be TRBD1 or TRBD2 (5 bases each). Trimming left V 3 bases short and J 1 base short, with 6 bases between. Germline V gives CDR1 KGHSH, CDR2 LQKENI. There are 13 residues in the CDR3. The chain's CDR3 is CASSPGTQETQYF. CDR3 coding DNA: TGTGCCAGCTCACCCGGGACCCAAGAGACCCAGTACTTC.

J is TRBJ2-2 and V is TRBV19, with D unclear. Germline-derived CDR1 and CDR2 are LNHDA and SQIVND (reference sequence). The CDR3 extends over 14 amino acids. V was clipped by 6 bases and J by 3 bases, with 11 bases between them. CDR3 nucleotide sequence: TGTGCCAGTAGCCCCTGGGTTGACACCGGGGAGCTGTTTTTT. The encoded protein is CASSPWVDTGELFF.

This chain joins TRBV6-5 and TRBJ2-7, with 7 bases fitting TRBD2. Germline values: CDR1 MNHEY, CDR2 SVGAGI. The CDR3 runs 15 residues. Trimming cost V 5 bases and J 4 bases; bases outside gene matches: 11. CDR3 nucleotides: TGTGCCAGCAGTCCCTCCGGGACTATCTTATACGAGCAGTACTTC. Translation: CASSPSGTILYEQYF.

The chain couples TRBV6-1 to TRBJ1-5; maybe TRBD1 (5 bases). CDR3 length equals 14 residues. Germline lookup yields CDR1 MNHNS and CDR2 SASEGT. Trimming took off 3 bases at V and 3 bases at J, with 9 bases between the two ends. The CDR3 DNA reads as TGTGCCAGCAGTGATTTGGGGCTCAATCAGCCCCAGCATTTT. Its protein product is CASSDLGLNQPQHF.

This chain connects TRBV7-9 to TRBJ1-3, with 8 bases that match TRBD1. V dropped 4 bases and J dropped 2; count of bases not matched to a gene: 7. The length of the CDR3 is 16 residues. CDR1 and CDR2 from the germline V gene are SEHNR and FQNEAQ (reference sequence). This chain's CDR3 is CASSYPGQGAGNTIYF. The CDR3 DNA sequence: TGTGCCAGCAGCTACCCCGGACAGGGAGCTGGAAACACCATATATTTT. Full variable domain (missing parts from reference TRBV7-9 and TRBJ1-3): DTGVSQNPRHKITKRGQNVTFRCDPISEHNRLYWYRQTLGQGPEFLTYFQNEAQLEKSRLLSDRFSAERPKGSFSTLEIQRTEQGDSAMYLCASSYPGQGAGNTIYFGEGSWLTVV.

The chain recombines TRBV4-1 with TRBJ1-1; 8 nucleotides line up with TRBD1. Per the germline V gene, CDR1 is MGHRA and CDR2 is YSYEKL. With 2 bases clipped from V and 5 bases from J, the junction kept 10 bases outside the gene matches. The CDR3 is 16 residues long. The CDR3 spells CASSQPTGATRTEAFF. The DNA of the CDR3 is TGCGCCAGCAGCCAACCGACAGGGGCAACGAGGACTGAAGCTTTCTTT.

J is TRBJ1-2 and V is TRBV7-9; D not certain. From germline, CDR1 is SEHNR and CDR2 FQNEAQ (reference sequence). The CDR3 sequence is 15 residues long. Trimming shortened V by 6 bases and J by 6 bases, and 20 bases separated the two germline ends. The CDR3 DNA is TGTGCCAGCAGGTTGACCGGACTCCCCACGGATGGCTACACCTTC. Protein: CASRLTGLPTDGYTF.

This clone was seen once. The chain has TRBV6-1 and TRBJ2-5, with D uncertain. This CDR3 has 13 amino acids. Looked up from germline, CDR1 is MNHNS and CDR2 is SASEGT. V was shortened by 6 bases and J by 0 bases, with 8 bases between the two germline ends. The CDR3 protein is CASSYVNQETQYF. CDR3 in DNA: TGTGCCAGCAGCTACGTGAACCAAGAGACCCAGTACTTC.

V is TRBV10-3 and J is TRBJ2-7; D remains ambiguous. The CDR3 spans 12 residues. CDR1 ENHRY and CDR2 SYGVKD come from the germline V gene. V was pared by 6 bases and J by 0 bases, with 6 bases between. DNA for the CDR3: TGTGCCATCAGGACGGTCTCCTACGAGCAGTACTTC. This gives the protein CAIRTVSYEQYF.

The chain joins TRBV10-3 to TRBJ2-3; D call uncertain. This CDR3 spans 11 amino acids. The germline gives CDR1 ENHRY, CDR2 SYGVKD. Trimming stripped 5 bases from V and 7 bases from J, with 7 bases between. CDR3: CAISSLNTQYF. In nucleotides, the CDR3 is TGTGCCATCAGTTCATTGAATACGCAGTATTTT.

With regard to this clone: The sample holds other DNA sequences that translate to the same CDR3. This chain connects TRBV5-4 to TRBJ1-5; no reliable D call. Trimming removed 4 bases at V and 0 bases at J, with 5 bases between. Germline-derived CDR1 and CDR2 are SGHNT and YYREEE (reference sequence). The CDR3 has 13 amino acids. In DNA form, the CDR3 reads TGTGCCAGCAGCAGAGATAGCAATCAGCCCCAGCATTTT. This codes for CASSRDSNQPQHF.

The chain combines TRBV5-1 with TRBJ2-5; 12 bases match TRBD2. The CDR3 is 17 amino acids. The germline CDR1 and CDR2 sequences are SGHRS and YFSETQ. The J segment lost 4 bases and the V segment lost 0 bases, leaving 7 bases of the junction unmatched. CDR3 coding DNA: TGCGCCAGCAGCTTGGGACTAGCGGGAGTCCAAGGAGAGACCCAGTACTTC. Translated: CASSLGLAGVQGETQYF.

The chain joins TRBV4-3 to TRBJ2-5; D remains ambiguous. V was clipped by 5 bases and J by 2 bases, with 6 bases between them. This CDR3 has 12 amino acids. Germline V lookup: CDR1 LGHNA, CDR2 YSLEER. Here the CDR3 reads CASSNLQETQYF. DNA for the CDR3: TGCGCCAGCAGCAACCTTCAAGAGACCCAGTACTTC.

The rearrangement links TRBV7-2 to TRBJ1-2, with D possibly being TRBD1 (6 bases). This CDR3 is built from 14 residues. Per germline, CDR1 SGHTA and CDR2 FQGNSA. Trimming shortened V by 1 base and J by 7 bases, and 13 bases separated the two germline ends. The CDR3 bases are TGTGCCAGCAGCTTAGGGGAACAGGGTGGTGGCTACACCTTC. Translation gives CASSLGEQGGGYTF.

This chain connects TRBV10-3 to TRBJ2-7; possible D gene TRBD2, 8 bases. In germline, CDR1 is ENHRY, CDR2 SYGVKD. Trimming removed 6 bases at V and 3 bases at J, with 24 bases between. The CDR3 covers 17 residues. The CDR3, as DNA: TGTGCCATCAGGGGGACAGAAACTAGCGGACCCAGCTACGAGCAGTACTTC. Translating it yields CAIRGTETSGPSYEQYF.

This clone was observed a single time. This rearrangement joins TRBV7-8 to TRBJ2-5; no reliable D call. Germline CDR1 SGHVS, CDR2 FQNEAQ. V lost 5 bases and J lost 4, with 11 bases in between. The CDR3 consists of 13 residues. In DNA, the CDR3 is TGTGCCAGCAGCCCGAACTGGGGAGAGACCCAGTACTTC. Translating it yields CASSPNWGETQYF.

The chain recombines TRBV20-1 with TRBJ1-3; D is unresolved. This CDR3 is built from 11 residues. V lost 4 bases and J 4 bases, leaving 5 bases between the germline ends. CDR1 is DFQATT, CDR2 SNEGSKA, per germline (reference sequence). The CDR3 spells CSATAGNTIYF. DNA of the CDR3: TGCAGTGCTACCGCAGGAAACACCATATATTTT.